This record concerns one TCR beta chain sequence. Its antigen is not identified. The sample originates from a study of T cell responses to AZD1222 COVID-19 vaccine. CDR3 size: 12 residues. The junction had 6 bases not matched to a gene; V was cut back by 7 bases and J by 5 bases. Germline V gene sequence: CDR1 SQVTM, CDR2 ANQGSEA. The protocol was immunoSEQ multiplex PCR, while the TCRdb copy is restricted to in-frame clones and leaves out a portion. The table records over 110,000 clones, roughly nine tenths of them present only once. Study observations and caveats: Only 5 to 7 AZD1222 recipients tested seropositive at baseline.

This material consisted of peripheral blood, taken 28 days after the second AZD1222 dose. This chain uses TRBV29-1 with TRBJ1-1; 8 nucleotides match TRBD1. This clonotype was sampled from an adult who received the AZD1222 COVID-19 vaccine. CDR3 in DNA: TGCAGCGGAGGACAGGGTGAAACTGAAGCTTTCTTT. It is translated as CSGGQGETEAFF.